This T cell receptor beta chain was observed in a study of T cell repertoires in ileal Crohn's disease. The CDR3 is made up of 14 amino acids. From germline, CDR1 is SNHLY and CDR2 FYNNEI. J was trimmed by 3 bases and V by 7 bases; bases with no gene match: 5. Eligibility required adulthood, ileal or ileocolonic Crohn's disease and indicated ileocolonic resection. Sequenced by immunoSEQ multiplex PCR; TCRdb stores in-frame clones only, minus some. Seen here are 9,500 to 15,000 clones, roughly 72% observed once, and the top ten hold less than 5.5%. The rearrangement joins TRBV2 to TRBJ2-2; 7 bases line up with TRBD1. What was sequenced was ileal tissue. This clonotype was obtained from an adult with Crohn's disease. CDR3 DNA sequence: TGTGCCAGCAACCTAGACAGGGACACCGGGGAGCTGTTTTTT. Protein product: CASNLDRDTGELFF.